This paragraph reports one T cell receptor beta chain. Antigen specificity is unknown. Roughly 0.5 to 1 ug RNA was reverse transcribed with random hexamers. The CDR3 of TCR beta was amplified by immunoSEQ multiplex PCR across 54 Vbeta and 13 Jbeta. TCRdb called the immunoSEQ multiplex PCR reads again in MiXCR, with one record for every CDR3 protein. In the table there are fewer than 200,000 distinct CDR3 sequences, about 93% of which are singletons. The sample belongs to a study of CD8 T cells in Susac syndrome. Study-wide results and limits: It was acknowledged in the study that its TCR sequencing and HLA analysis involved a relatively small number of individuals.

Per the germline V gene, CDR1 is KGHSH and CDR2 is LQKENI. V trimming: 3 bases; J trimming: 2 bases; junction bases outside the gene matches: 6. The CDR3 is 15 residues long. The sample comprised CD4+ T cells from PBMCs. The sequence came from a human donor in good health. The genes are TRBV18 and TRBJ2-5, with TRBD1 matching 7 bases. This CDR3 reads CASSPRGSGQETQYF. CDR3 sequence (DNA): TGTGCCAGCTCACCCAGGGGGTCGGGGCAAGAGACCCAGTACTTC.